The clone carrying this T cell receptor beta chain has a handful of counts. The data derive from a study of CDR3 diversity in severe acne. TCRdb ran MiXCR on the PCR reads and lists one entry per CDR3 protein. The data hold tens of thousands of distinct CDR3 sequences, with under 60% observed a single time. CDR3 size: 13 residues. Germline V gene data show CDR1 as DFQATT and CDR2 as SNEGSKA (reference sequence). Trimming took 0 bases from V and 6 from J, leaving 11 bases between them. This clonotype was sampled from a male donor in good health, without acne. The chain uses TRBV20-1 and TRBJ1-1; D is ambiguous. Sequences were obtained from blood. The CDR3 sequence is CSARDRWAPEAFF. The CDR3 DNA sequence: TGCAGTGCTAGAGATCGATGGGCTCCTGAAGCTTTCTTT.